These T cell receptor beta chains were read from a single sample in a study of cytomegalovirus exposure and HLA in healthy donors. Sequencing was performed with immunoSEQ multiplex PCR; in TCRdb, only in-frame clones are kept and a portion is missing. This sample has approximately 160,000 clones, with 86% found just once. Sequenced input: PBMCs. The receptors come from a woman in her late teens or twenties in good health and CMV-seronegative. CDR3s include the opening cysteine and the closing phenylalanine or tryptophan. Fields, in order: J gene, D gene, V gene, clone size, CDR3 DNA, CDR3 protein. The D gene is left open where the match is weak. Part of the rows lack a size; the others show once, few, many or a class for expanded clones.

>TRBJ2-4|TRBD1|TRBV7-9|few
TGTGCCAGCAGCTTACTGACAGGGGGTCCAAACATTCAGTACTTC
CASSLLTGGPNIQYF
>TRBJ1-5|TRBD1|TRBV6-1|NA
TGTGCCAGCAGTGGGTGGACAGGGGAGGGTCAGCCCCAGCATTTT
CASSGWTGEGQPQHF
>TRBJ1-2|NA|TRBV6-5|once
TGTGCCACCTCACCCAGGTTACAGGGCGGCTACACCTTC
CATSPRLQGGYTF
>TRBJ2-1|TRBD2|TRBV6-4|NA
TGTGCCAGTGCTCCCCTAGCGGGGGGCTACAATGAGCAGTTCTTC
CASAPLAGGYNEQFF
>TRBJ2-2|TRBD2|TRBV19|NA
TGTGCCAGTATGCCAGCGGGGGAACCGGGGACCGGGGAGCTGTTTTTT
CASMPAGEPGTGELFF
>TRBJ2-2|NA|TRBV21-1|NA
TGTGCCAGCAGCAAAGGGAAGCAGGGGATGGACACCGGGGAGCTGTTTTTT
CASSKGKQGMDTGELFF
>TRBJ2-7|NA|TRBV5-8|NA
TGTGCCAGCAGCTTGGGGGCACGGAGGGGCTACGAGCAGTACTTC
CASSLGARRGYEQYF
>TRBJ1-3|NA|TRBV5-1|NA
TGCGCCAGCAGCTTGGCCAGCGCTCAGTCATCTGGAAACACCATATATTTT
CASSLASAQSSGNTIYF
>TRBJ1-5|TRBD1|TRBV7-3|NA
TGTGCCAGCAGCTTAAGGACAGGCCTGGGGGGTCAGCCCCAGCATTTT
CASSLRTGLGGQPQHF
>TRBJ2-2|TRBD2|TRBV7-2|NA
TGTGCCAGCAGCATGGGACTAGCGGGAGTCAGCACCGGGGAGCTGTTTTTT
CASSMGLAGVSTGELFF
>TRBJ1-2|NA|TRBV7-9|NA
TGTGCCAGCAGCGAGCAGGGCTATGGCTACACCTTC
CASSEQGYGYTF
>TRBJ2-7|TRBD1|TRBV5-1|NA
TGCGCCAGCAGCCTCGTCCCGGGACAGTCCTACGAGCAGTACTTC
CASSLVPGQSYEQYF
>TRBJ1-1|TRBD1|TRBV6-1|once
TGTGCCAGCAGTGAAGAAGGAGGGGGCAGCTTGAACACTGAAGCTTTCTTT
CASSEEGGGSLNTEAFF
>TRBJ1-2|NA|TRBV7-9|NA
TGTGCCAGCAGCTCCGCCACGGGGGGCCACTATGGCTACACCTTC
CASSSATGGHYGYTF
>TRBJ2-7|TRBD1|TRBV14|NA
TGTGCCAGCAGCGTCCGGGACAGGGGGCGCGGGGCCTACGAGCAGTACTTC
CASSVRDRGRGAYEQYF
>TRBJ2-1|TRBD2|TRBV27|NA
TGTGCCAGCAGTTTTTCCCCCTTAGCGGGAGGGGGCAATGAGCAGTTCTTC
CASSFSPLAGGGNEQFF
>TRBJ2-6|TRBD1|TRBV19|NA
TGTGCCAGTAGTTTCGAGACAGGGTTGATTTCTACCTCTGGGGCCAACGTCCTGACTTTC
CASSFETGLISTSGANVLTF
>TRBJ2-7|NA|TRBV28|NA
TGTGCCAGCAGTCCGTACTACGAGCAGTACTTC
CASSPYYEQYF
>TRBJ2-5|NA|TRBV19|once
TGTGCCAGTAGTATCTCCTGGACCAGGGGCCAGACCCAGTACTTC
CASSISWTRGQTQYF
>TRBJ2-7|NA|TRBV4-1|NA
TGCGCCAGCAGTCATTTATCAGGAGGGGAAAACGAGCAGTACTTC
CASSHLSGGENEQYF
>TRBJ2-3|TRBD2|TRBV9|NA
TGTGCCAGCGGTGCATCGGGACTAGCAGGAGATACGCAGTATTTT
CASGASGLAGDTQYF
>TRBJ1-5|NA|TRBV27|NA
TGTGCCAGCAAATCCCGAGGATCCAGTCAGCCCCAGCATTTT
CASKSRGSSQPQHF
>TRBJ2-7|NA|TRBV4-3|NA
TGCGCCAGCAGCCAAGATAGCGTTCGACTCCTTCCTGGAGAGCAGTACTTC
CASSQDSVRLLPGEQYF
>TRBJ1-3|NA|TRBV5-1|once
TGCGCCAGCAGCGCCTCGGAGGCTTACTCTGGAAACACCATATATTTT
CASSASEAYSGNTIYF
>TRBJ2-7|TRBD2|TRBV4-1|NA
TGCGCCAGCAGCTCCAGGACTAGCAGCGAGCAGTACTTC
CASSSRTSSEQYF
>TRBJ2-7|TRBD1|TRBV6-5|NA
TGTGCCAGCAGTACCGGGACAGGGGGCTGGGAGCAGTACTTC
CASSTGTGGWEQYF
>TRBJ1-1|TRBD1|TRBV19|NA
TGTGCCAGTAGTTTAACAGGGGCGAGTGAAGCTTTCTTT
CASSLTGASEAFF
>TRBJ2-6|TRBD1|TRBV6-1|NA
TGTGCCAGCAGTGAGTACAGGGGTGGTGGGGCCAACGTCCTGACTTTC
CASSEYRGGGANVLTF
>TRBJ2-2|NA|TRBV7-2|NA
TGTGCCAGCAGCTCTCGCACCGGGGAGCTGTTTTTT
CASSSRTGELFF
>TRBJ2-1|TRBD2|TRBV5-1|NA
TGCGCCAGCAGCTTGAGGGGTAGCGGGGGAAGCTCCTACAATGAGCAGTTCTTC
CASSLRGSGGSSYNEQFF
>TRBJ1-1|TRBD1|TRBV19|few
TGTGCCAGTAATAACCCGGACAGGCTTGCTTTCTTT
CASNNPDRLAFF
>TRBJ2-7|NA|TRBV2|NA
TGTGCCAGCACCCTAACAGGGCCCCTGGACGAGCAGTACTTC
CASTLTGPLDEQYF
>TRBJ2-5|TRBD1|TRBV5-1|NA
TGCGCCAGCAGCCCCGGGACAGCCGAAGAGACCCAGTACTTC
CASSPGTAEETQYF
>TRBJ1-4|TRBD1|TRBV7-8|NA
TGTGCCAGCAGCTTAGCTAACAGGGGAGGAAATGAAAAACTGTTTTTT
CASSLANRGGNEKLFF
>TRBJ2-7|NA|TRBV27|NA
TGTGCCAGCAGGTCTCTAGGGCAGGGGACCTACGAGCAGTACTTC
CASRSLGQGTYEQYF
>TRBJ2-2|TRBD1|TRBV14|NA
TGTGCCAGCAGAAGAGTCGGGACAGTTAACACCGGGGAGCTGTTTTTT
CASRRVGTVNTGELFF
>TRBJ2-7|TRBD2|TRBV5-1|NA
TGCGCCAGCAGCACTAGCGGATCCTCCTACGAGCAGTACTTC
CASSTSGSSYEQYF
>TRBJ2-2|TRBD2|TRBV5-1|once
TGCGCCAGCAGCTCCGCGGGGGAGACCGGGGAGCTGTTTTTT
CASSSAGETGELFF
>TRBJ1-1|NA|TRBV18|NA
TGTGCCAGCTCACCGATAGAGGGCCTTGGTACTGAAGCTTTCTTT
CASSPIEGLGTEAFF
>TRBJ2-1|NA|TRBV4-3|once
TGCGCCAGCAGCCAAGATTCGCAGGGGCCATACAATGAGCAGTTCTTC
CASSQDSQGPYNEQFF
>TRBJ2-5|NA|TRBV5-1|once
TGCGCCAGCAGCTTGGCCATTAGTAGTGGGCAGTCCACCCCAGAGACCCAGTACTTC
CASSLAISSGQSTPETQYF
>TRBJ1-1|TRBD1|TRBV5-1|NA
TGCGCCAGCAGCTACGGGACAGGGAGAATGAACACTGAAGCTTTCTTT
CASSYGTGRMNTEAFF
>TRBJ2-7|NA|TRBV11-2|NA
TGTGCCAGCAGCCCCCCCGGCGAGCAGTACTTC
CASSPPGEQYF
>TRBJ1-1|NA|TRBV18|NA
TGTGCCAGCTCACCACGCCCCGTCCCGGACACTGAAGCTTTCTTT
CASSPRPVPDTEAFF
>TRBJ2-3|TRBD2|TRBV6-7|NA
TGTGCCAGCAACGGGGGGAAAGATACGCAGTATTTT
CASNGGKDTQYF
>TRBJ1-4|TRBD1|TRBV4-3|NA
TGCGCCAGCAGCCTCACGGGACAGAAAAATGAAAAACTGTTTTTT
CASSLTGQKNEKLFF
>TRBJ2-1|TRBD2|TRBV7-9|NA
TGTGCCAGCAGCTGGGGAGGGTGGACCTACAATGAGCAGTTCTTC
CASSWGGWTYNEQFF
>TRBJ1-1|NA|TRBV13|NA
TGTGCCAGCAGCCGTTCCGAACGCCCGGGGGACACTGAAGCTTTCTTT
CASSRSERPGDTEAFF
>TRBJ2-5|TRBD1|TRBV2|NA
TGTGCCAGCAGTTCCGGACAGGGAGAGACCCAGTACTTC
CASSSGQGETQYF
>TRBJ2-5|TRBD1|TRBV5-4|NA
TGTGCCAGCAGCTTTAACGGGGACAGTCAAGAGACCCAGTACTTC
CASSFNGDSQETQYF
>TRBJ1-2|TRBD1|TRBV7-9|NA
TGTGCCAGCAGCTTAGGGACAGGGACCTATGGCTACACCTTC
CASSLGTGTYGYTF
>TRBJ2-6|TRBD1|TRBV5-1|NA
TGCGCCAGCAGCTCGACAGGGGTGGCAGGGGCCAACGTCCTGACTTTC
CASSSTGVAGANVLTF